This is a list of T cell receptor beta chains from one sample in a study of cytomegalovirus exposure and HLA in healthy donors. The method was immunoSEQ multiplex PCR; TCRdb's version includes in-frame clones alone and lacks a portion of them. The table shows 160,000 or so clones, with 88% occurring only once. The sequencing input was PBMCs. The receptor source for this set is a young man in good health and CMV-seronegative. CDR3s include the opening cysteine and the closing phenylalanine or tryptophan. Fields, in order: V gene, J gene, clone size, D gene, CDR3 DNA, CDR3 protein. D genes are given only for firm matches. Not every row has a clone size; where given, it reads once, few, many or a size class.

TRBV7-4	TRBJ2-3	.	TRBD2	TGTGCCAGCAGCCCCGGACTAGCGGGGGGGCTGCCAGATACGCAGTATTTT	CASSPGLAGGLPDTQYF
TRBV10-1	TRBJ2-7	.	.	TGCGCCAGCAGTGAGGGGCTGTCCTACGAGCAGTACTTC	CASSEGLSYEQYF
TRBV28	TRBJ2-2	.	.	TGTGCCAGCAGTCCTAGGACTCGCACCGGGGAGCTGTTTTTT	CASSPRTRTGELFF
TRBV27	TRBJ1-3	.	.	TGTGCCAGCAGTTCCGGGACACTCTCTGGAAACACCATATATTTT	CASSSGTLSGNTIYF
TRBV5-1	TRBJ2-4	.	TRBD1	TGCGCCAGCAGCCTCCGAGGGGACAGGGCCAGTAACATTCAGTACTTC	CASSLRGDRASNIQYF
TRBV5-1	TRBJ1-5	few	.	TGCGCCAGCAGGCCCGTCGCAGGCAATCAGCCCCAGCATTTT	CASRPVAGNQPQHF
TRBV18	TRBJ1-2	.	.	TGTGCCAGCTCACCAGGTGGCACTATCTATGGCTACACCTTC	CASSPGGTIYGYTF
TRBV11-2	TRBJ1-4	.	.	TGTGCCAGCAGCCCCTCCGGGGGTCCGAATGAAAAACTGTTTTTT	CASSPSGGPNEKLFF
TRBV20-1	TRBJ2-7	.	.	TGCAGTGCTAGAGATCTCCCCGAGCAGTACTTC	CSARDLPEQYF
TRBV28	TRBJ2-3	.	.	TGTGCCAGCAATGGGCCTACCACAGATACGCAGTATTTT	CASNGPTTDTQYF
TRBV29-1	TRBJ2-1	.	TRBD1	TGCAGCGTTGAAGATTACAGGGGGACAAATGAGCAGTTCTTC	CSVEDYRGTNEQFF
TRBV25-1	TRBJ2-1	.	TRBD1	TGTGCCAGCAGCCGGGACAGGGGATCCTACAATGAGCAGTTCTTC	CASSRDRGSYNEQFF
TRBV19	TRBJ1-1	.	.	TGTGCCAGTAAAACGGTAGGGGCGATCACTGAAGCTTTCTTT	CASKTVGAITEAFF
TRBV5-5	TRBJ2-1	once	.	TGTGCCAGCAGCTTGGTTACTTACAATGAGCAGTTCTTC	CASSLVTYNEQFF
TRBV7-2	TRBJ2-7	.	TRBD1	TGTGCCAGCAGCTCGGCCGGGACAGGGTTTCCCTACGAGCAGTACTTC	CASSSAGTGFPYEQYF
TRBV13	TRBJ2-3	.	.	TGTGCCAGCAGCTTTAGTGTAGATACGCAGTATTTT	CASSFSVDTQYF
TRBV5-1	TRBJ2-5	.	.	TGCGCCAGCAGCTTGGCGGGTTCGCCCCCGGAGACCCAGTACTTC	CASSLAGSPPETQYF
TRBV4-1	TRBJ2-7	.	TRBD2	TGCGCCAGCAGCCACCTAGCGGGAGACAGGTCCTACGAGCAGTACTTC	CASSHLAGDRSYEQYF
TRBV6-5	TRBJ2-7	.	.	TGTGCCAGCAGTTACTCGAGGGCAACGGGAGTGAAAGAGCAGTACTTC	CASSYSRATGVKEQYF
TRBV4-1	TRBJ1-1	.	.	TGCGCCAGCAGAGCAGGGGTCCTGAACACTGAAGCTTTCTTT	CASRAGVLNTEAFF
TRBV5-4	TRBJ2-2	.	.	TGTGCCAGCAGCTTGGCCCCCTCGGTTTCGCTCACCGGGGAGCTGTTTTTT	CASSLAPSVSLTGELFF
TRBV28	TRBJ2-7	.	.	TGTGCCAGCAGTTCCGGGACTCTATCCTACGAGCAGTACTTC	CASSSGTLSYEQYF
TRBV10-1	TRBJ1-2	.	.	TGCGCCAGTAGTCAGGGGATTCGCTATGGCTACACCTTC	CASSQGIRYGYTF
TRBV4-3	TRBJ2-1	few	.	TGCGCCAGCAGCCAAGAGGGACTGGCGGGCGATGAGCAGTTCTTC	CASSQEGLAGDEQFF
TRBV10-3	TRBJ1-2	.	.	TGTGCCATCCAATCTTCCGGCTATGGCTACACCTTC	CAIQSSGYGYTF
TRBV4-3	TRBJ2-7	.	TRBD1	TGCGCCAGCAGCCAAGTAATGGACAGGGGACCCTACGAGCAGTACTTC	CASSQVMDRGPYEQYF
TRBV29-1	TRBJ2-1	.	.	TGCAGCGTTAATCAGGGGCCCAATGAGCAGTTCTTC	CSVNQGPNEQFF
TRBV6-5	TRBJ2-3	.	TRBD1	TGTGCCAGCAGCATTGGGGGACAGGGCACAGATACGCAGTATTTT	CASSIGGQGTDTQYF
TRBV29-1	TRBJ1-1	.	.	TGCAGCGTGCGGGACGCACTTTCGATGACTGAAGCTTTCTTT	CSVRDALSMTEAFF
TRBV6-1	TRBJ2-1	.	TRBD1	TGTGCCTCCCGGTGGGGACAGAACTCCTACAATGAGCAGTTCTTC	CASRWGQNSYNEQFF
TRBV5-1	TRBJ1-4	once	TRBD1	TGCGCCAGCAGCTTTTCGTCAGGGGGCCCTAATGAAAAACTGTTTTTT	CASSFSSGGPNEKLFF
TRBV4-1	TRBJ2-1	.	.	TGCGCCAGCAGCCAAGACTTGTCTCACGGGAGTGGGGACCGCACGTGGGAGCAGTTCTTC	CASSQDLSHGSGDRTWEQFF
TRBV4-1	TRBJ1-5	once	.	TGCGCCAGCAGCCAAGATAACAGATTGGATCAGCCCCAGCATTTT	CASSQDNRLDQPQHF
TRBV2	TRBJ2-3	.	.	TGTGCCAGCATCATCAGCGGCGGACTCACAGATACGCAGTATTTT	CASIISGGLTDTQYF
TRBV6-1	TRBJ2-3	.	.	TGTGCCAGCTCGAGGTTCACAGATACGCAGTATTTT	CASSRFTDTQYF
TRBV7-9	TRBJ2-1	.	TRBD2	TGTGCCAGCAGCTTAGTCGGACTAGCGGAGGAGCAGTTCTTC	CASSLVGLAEEQFF